The 17 T cell receptor beta chains below were found in one sample sequenced in a study of blood T cell repertoires in COVID-19. Only in-frame clones appear in the TCRdb table, and some are missing; sequencing was by immunoSEQ multiplex PCR. Of about 220,000 clones detected, 83% appear once; the ten largest clones hold more than 8%. The specimen was peripheral blood. The receptor set was obtained from a woman in her fifties or sixties with acute or convalescent COVID-19.

The CDR3 protein is CASSLAGGVYEQYF. The CDR3 bases are TGCGCCAGCAGTCTAGCGGGAGGGGTTTACGAGCAGTACTTC. The chain joins TRBV5-1 to TRBJ2-7, with TRBD2 matching over 12 bases. Germline CDR1 is SGHRS and CDR2 is YFSETQ. The junction had 4 bases not matched to a gene; V was cut back by 5 bases and J by 4 bases. CDR3 length: 14 amino acids.

The count of this clone is one. This chain connects TRBV27 to TRBJ1-1; 9 nucleotides align to TRBD1. Trimming cost V 5 bases and J 3 bases; bases outside gene matches: 4. This CDR3 has 14 residues. Germline assignment: CDR1 MNHEY and CDR2 SMNVEV (reference sequence). The CDR3 loop is CASSNRGRHTEAFF. CDR3 coding DNA: TGTGCCAGCAGTAACAGGGGGCGCCACACTGAAGCTTTCTTT.

The chain links TRBV10-3 to TRBJ2-7; 12 nucleotides agree with TRBD1. The CDR3 runs 15 residues. The germline V gene encodes CDR1 ENHRY and CDR2 SYGVKD. V lost 7 bases and J lost 0; bases outside the gene matches: 4. Here the CDR3 reads CAIKLGQGASYEQYF. The DNA of the CDR3 is TGTGCCATCAAATTGGGACAGGGGGCCTCCTACGAGCAGTACTTC.

This chain uses TRBV10-2 with TRBJ1-2; tentative D call: TRBD1 (5 bases). Germline-derived CDR1 and CDR2 are WSHSY and SAAADI. The CDR3 runs 13 residues. Trimming cost V 3 bases and J 7 bases, with 12 bases left between them. In DNA form, the CDR3 reads TGCGCCAGCAGTGACAGGGTATTCAGTGGCTACACCTTC. Translating gives CASSDRVFSGYTF.

This sequence joins TRBV5-8 and TRBJ2-7; 9 positions agree with TRBD1. The CDR3 length is 15 residues. V shed 2 bases and J 4 bases; nucleotides not matched to a gene: 7. Looked up from germline, CDR1 is SGHTS and CDR2 is YDEGEE. The chain's CDR3 is CASSFDGTGRYEQYF. Here the CDR3 DNA reads TGTGCCAGCAGCTTCGACGGGACAGGGAGGTACGAGCAGTACTTC.

The chain couples TRBV19 to TRBJ2-5; D perhaps matches TRBD1 (7 bases). This CDR3 spans 13 amino acids. Germline values: CDR1 LNHDA, CDR2 SQIVND (reference sequence). Trimming removed 5 bases at V and 5 bases at J, with 12 bases between. The CDR3 region is CASSSTGRETQYF. In nucleotides, the CDR3 is TGTGCCAGTAGTTCGACAGGGAGGGAGACCCAGTACTTC.

V gene TRBV7-9 combines with J gene TRBJ2-7; 9 bases are a match to TRBD1. Germline CDR1 SEHNR, CDR2 FQNEAQ (reference sequence). CDR3 length: 16 residues. V gave up 5 bases and J gave up 4 bases; unmatched junction bases: 12. The CDR3 bases are TGTGCCAGCAGCCTACTTGGGACAGGGATTATATACGAGCAGTACTTC. Translating gives CASSLLGTGIIYEQYF.

CDR3 residues: CASSYTGLETQYF. The CDR3 coding sequence is TGTGCCAGCAGCTATACAGGGTTGGAGACCCAGTACTTC. V gene TRBV5-6 combines with J gene TRBJ2-5; perhaps TRBD1 as D (6 bases). Trimming removed 3 bases at V and 5 bases at J, with 11 bases between. Germline CDR1 is SGHDT and CDR2 is YYEEEE. The length of the CDR3 is 13 residues.

The rearrangement links TRBV28 to TRBJ1-3, with D uncertain. In germline, CDR1 is MDHEN, CDR2 SYDVKM. This CDR3 contains 16 residues. Deletions cut 6 bases from V and 0 bases from J, with 15 bases between. CDR3 loop: CASSPGSPFSGNTIYF. The CDR3 nucleotides read TGTGCCAGCAGCCCCGGGAGCCCCTTCTCTGGAAACACCATATATTTT. Together with reference TRBV28 and TRBJ1-3, the CDR3 gives the full variable domain: DVKVTQSSRYLVKRTGEKVFLECVQDMDHENMFWYRQDPGLGLRLIYFSYDVKMKEKGDIPEGYSVSREKKERFSLILESASTNQTSMYLCASSPGSPFSGNTIYFGEGSWLTVV.

This chain connects TRBV25-1 to TRBJ1-4; a possible D gene is TRBD1 (6 bases). Germline values: CDR1 MGHDK, CDR2 SYGVNS. The CDR3 consists of 13 residues. The V end was cut by 7 bases, the J end by 5 bases, with 11 bases between. This CDR3 is CASKGVTNEKLFF. In DNA, the CDR3 is TGTGCCAGCAAGGGGGTCACCAATGAAAAACTGTTTTTT.

This chain connects TRBV27 to TRBJ1-1; tentatively, D is TRBD1 (5 bases). There are 14 residues in the CDR3. Trimming left V 6 bases short and J 5 bases short, with 16 bases between. Germline V gene sequence: CDR1 MNHEY, CDR2 SMNVEV (reference sequence). The CDR3 sequence: CASSPRGLSTEAFF. The CDR3 DNA reads as TGTGCCAGCAGCCCACGGGGGTTAAGTACTGAAGCTTTCTTT.

The chain has TRBV18 and TRBJ2-3; 11 positions agree with TRBD2. V gave up 2 bases and J gave up 1 base; unmatched junction bases: 11. CDR1 is KGHSH and CDR2 is LQKENI in the germline V gene. The CDR3 is 19 residues long. DNA for the CDR3: TGTGCCAGCTCACCAAGGTCCACCGGGACTAGCGGCCGCACAGATACGCAGTATTTT. As protein: CASSPRSTGTSGRTDTQYF.

The chain is built from TRBV5-1 and TRBJ2-2; possible D gene TRBD2, 5 bases. The CDR3 has 16 residues. The V and J ends lost 1 base and 8 bases respectively, with 18 bases between them. Looked up from germline, CDR1 is SGHRS and CDR2 is YFSETQ. CDR3 in amino acids: CASSLRSSRESGELFF. The CDR3 region has the DNA TGCGCCAGCAGCTTGCGATCTAGCCGGGAATCGGGGGAGCTGTTTTTT. The full variable domain, rest sourced from reference TRBV5-1 and TRBJ2-2, is KAGVTQTPRYLIKTRGQQVTLSCSPISGHRSVSWYQQTPGQGLQFLFEYFSETQRNKGNFPGRFSGRQFSNSRSEMNVSTLELGDSALYLCASSLRSSRESGELFFGEGSRLTVL.

V is TRBV5-1 and J is TRBJ1-4; maybe TRBD1 (6 bases). CDR3 length: 15 amino acids. Germline loops: CDR1 SGHRS, CDR2 YFSETQ. Trimming took off 0 bases at V and 7 bases at J, with 13 bases between the two ends. CDR3 bases: TGCGCCAGCAGCTTGGAGGGACACGAGTTTGAAAAACTGTTTTTT. This translates into CASSLEGHEFEKLFF.

V gene TRBV5-1 combines with J gene TRBJ2-5, with 8 bases matching TRBD1. Germline-derived CDR1 and CDR2 are SGHRS and YFSETQ. The CDR3 spans 15 residues. With 3 bases clipped from V and 5 bases from J, the junction kept 9 bases outside the gene matches. CDR3 nucleotide sequence: TGCGCCAGCAGCTCCGGGACAGGAAGGGCGGAGACCCAGTACTTC. Residues: CASSSGTGRAETQYF.

The chain recombines TRBV19 with TRBJ1-2, with 8 bases aligning to TRBD1. V was clipped by 7 bases and J by 2 bases; unmatched bases: 9. Germline V lookup: CDR1 LNHDA, CDR2 SQIVND (reference sequence). The CDR3 runs to 15 residues. Here the CDR3 reads CASTAPTGENYGYTF. The CDR3 DNA reads as TGTGCCAGTACCGCACCGACAGGGGAGAACTATGGCTACACCTTC.

This chain uses TRBV5-3 with TRBJ1-2; TRBD1 matches at 7 bases. TRBV5-3 is treated as an ORF (open reading frame) with a function not yet certain. V was pared by 7 bases and J by 0 bases, with 12 bases of the junction left unmatched. This CDR3 has 16 residues. This chain's CDR3 is CARPVEQGSPNYGYTF. The CDR3 DNA is TGTGCCAGACCGGTCGAACAGGGGTCGCCTAACTATGGCTACACCTTC.